The clone carrying this T cell receptor (beta chain) was picked up a small number of times. Its specificity is unknown. This sample was taken from a study of T cell repertoires in cytomegalovirus infection. MiXCR, run by TCRdb on the reads, gives a single entry per CDR3 protein. The sample carries about 230,000 distinct CDR3 sequences, roughly 22% recorded once. Study-wide findings and caveats: Clonotype analysis showed dominance of the ex vivo response by HLA-C-restricted CMV-specific TCR beta clonotypes.

Germline-derived CDR1 and CDR2 are MNHEY and SMNVEV (reference sequence). The V end lost 6 bases, the J end lost 0 bases, and 17 bases lay between the germline ends. This CDR3 is 16 amino acids long. The sequenced sample was CD8+ T cells from PBMCs. The sequence came from a human donor in good health (CMV status not recorded). Some clones in this sample may be carry-over from other donors' samples. The V and J genes are TRBV27 and TRBJ1-1, with D possibly being TRBD1 (6 bases). The CDR3 protein is CASSKQGRRMNTEAFF. CDR3 sequence (DNA): TGTGCCAGCAGCAAACAGGGCAGGCGCATGAACACTGAAGCTTTCTTT.